This T cell receptor beta chain came from a study of monozygotic twins with inflammatory bowel disease. Notes on this clonotype: Its antigen is not known.

The template switching step added UMIs that contained a 6-nucleotide sample barcode. TCRalpha and TCRbeta cDNA went through nested PCRs of roughly 15 and 9 cycles, two in total. TCRdb re-called the 5' RACE reads and gives one entry per CDR3 protein, without DNA. Found here are approximately 400,000 distinct CDR3 sequences; the top ten clones hold approximately 2.4%. Study-level points and caveats: What may have added variability to patient repertoires is that immunosuppressive treatments differed.

This CDR3 is 15 amino acids long. Germline CDR1 is SGDLS and CDR2 is YYNGEE. Sample: blood. This TCR was recovered from a human donor with ulcerative colitis or Crohn's disease, or a healthy co-twin of an affected twin (not recorded which). J is TRBJ2-5 and V is TRBV9; TCRdb designates TRBD1, a call that cannot be tested without DNA. CDR3 in amino acids: CASSVGGEYQETQYF.